The 23 T cell receptor beta chains below all came from one sample that was sequenced in a study of T cell responses to AZD1222 COVID-19 vaccine. The table came from immunoSEQ multiplex PCR; TCRdb's copy has only in-frame clones and leaves some out. This sample yields some 130,000 clones, of which more than 85% are seen a single time; under 4.5% belongs to the top ten. Sequences were derived from peripheral blood, sampled on day 0 of AZD1222 vaccination. The source of these receptors is an adult in good health.

The chain employs TRBV18 and TRBJ1-2; weak D call: TRBD1 (5 bases). Per the germline V gene, CDR1 is KGHSH and CDR2 is LQKENI. The CDR3 sequence is 15 residues long. Between the trimmed V and J ends, which lost 3 bases and 3 bases, there was a span of 14 bases. The CDR3 DNA reads as TGTGCCAGCTCACCGGCAGGAAGGGGATACTATGGCTACACCTTC. Its translation: CASSPAGRGYYGYTF.

This rearrangement joins TRBV27 to TRBJ2-2; the D gene is possibly TRBD2 (5 bases). This CDR3 is 12 amino acids long. Trimming took off 3 bases at V and 7 bases at J, with 6 bases between the two ends. The V gene's germline CDR1 is MNHEY and CDR2 SMNVEV (reference sequence). CDR3: CASSFGLGELFF. CDR3 bases: TGTGCCAGCAGTTTCGGACTCGGGGAGCTGTTTTTT.

This chain links TRBV12-3 or TRBV12-4 with TRBJ1-2; 7 positions agree with TRBD1. The trim removed 7 bases at V and 5 bases at J, leaving 7 bases unmatched. There are 13 residues in the CDR3. CDR3 DNA sequence: TGTGCCAGCACCGCCGGGACAGTTTATGGCTACACCTTC. It yields the protein CASTAGTVYGYTF.

The chain is built from TRBV28 and TRBJ1-2; no clear D gene. CDR1 MDHEN and CDR2 SYDVKM come from the germline V gene. V gave up 5 bases and J gave up 7 bases, with 11 bases separating them. This CDR3 has 12 amino acids. Here the CDR3 DNA reads TGTGCCAGCAGTACGCGGGAGGGTGGCTACACCTTC. Protein sequence: CASSTREGGYTF.

This clone was observed a single time. This chain connects TRBV15 to TRBJ2-7; 9 nucleotides align to TRBD1. The germline gives CDR1 LNHNV, CDR2 YYDKDF (reference sequence). J was trimmed by 6 bases and V by 5 bases; bases with no gene match: 8. The CDR3 spans 14 residues. The CDR3 is CATSPRDRVREQYF. The CDR3 nucleotides are TGTGCCACCAGCCCCCGGGACAGGGTGCGCGAGCAGTACTTC.

The sample holds a few counts of this clone. The V and J genes are TRBV5-1 and TRBJ2-1; D is tentatively TRBD1 or TRBD2 (6 bases each). V gave up 3 bases and J gave up 10 bases, with 14 bases separating them. CDR3 length equals 13 residues. CDR1 and CDR2 from the germline V gene are SGHRS and YFSETQ. The CDR3 reads CASSYPGAEEQFF. Here the CDR3 DNA reads TGCGCCAGCAGCTACCCGGGGGCGGAGGAGCAGTTCTTC.

This rearrangement joins TRBV20-1 to TRBJ1-1, with a possible D match to TRBD1 (5 bases). From germline, CDR1 is DFQATT and CDR2 SNEGSKA (reference sequence). The CDR3 loop spans 13 amino acids. Trimming took off 3 bases at V and 3 bases at J, with 11 bases between the two ends. CDR3 in amino acids: CSASWGRHTEAFF. In DNA, the CDR3 is TGCAGTGCTAGTTGGGGGAGGCACACTGAAGCTTTCTTT.

The chain has TRBV7-8 and TRBJ2-7; D not resolved. This CDR3 is 16 amino acids long. Germline-derived CDR1 and CDR2 are SGHVS and FQNEAQ. Trimming shortened V by 0 bases and J by 3 bases, and 15 bases separated the two germline ends. CDR3 residues: CASSLARRPTFYEQYF. The CDR3 coding sequence is TGTGCCAGCAGCTTAGCACGCAGGCCCACCTTCTACGAGCAGTACTTC. Combining the CDR3 with reference TRBV7-8 and TRBJ2-7 gives the whole variable domain GAGVSQSPRYKVAKRGQDVALRCDPISGHVSLFWYQQALGQGPEFLTYFQNEAQLDKSGLPSDRFFAERPEGSVSTLKIQRTQQEDSAVYLCASSLARRPTFYEQYFGPGTRLTVT.

This chain joins TRBV28 and TRBJ2-2, with D perhaps TRBD2 (6 bases). Trimming took off 6 bases at V and 7 bases at J, with 9 bases between the two ends. Germline loops: CDR1 MDHEN, CDR2 SYDVKM. This CDR3 is built from 12 residues. The DNA for the CDR3 is TGTGCCAGCAGCCGCGGGGTCGGGGAGCTGTTTTTT. Protein sequence: CASSRGVGELFF.

The count of this clone is one. V gene TRBV7-3 combines with J gene TRBJ2-1, with D possibly matching TRBD2 (6 bases). The ends were cut back, 4 bases at V and 4 bases at J, with 20 bases in the middle. The CDR3 spans 17 residues. CDR1 is SGHTA and CDR2 is FQGTGA in the germline V gene. CDR3 in amino acids: CASSYLPSRTTYNEQFF. As DNA, the CDR3 is TGTGCCAGCAGCTATCTGCCTAGCCGGACTACTTACAATGAGCAGTTCTTC.

V gene TRBV5-1 combines with J gene TRBJ2-1; no definite D call. Germline-derived CDR1 and CDR2 are SGHRS and YFSETQ. The ends were cut back, 7 bases at V and 5 bases at J, with 10 bases in the middle. The CDR3 has 12 amino acids. In DNA, the CDR3 is TGCGCCAGCCGTTGGAGCGACAATGAGCAGTTCTTC. Translated: CASRWSDNEQFF.

The chain links TRBV7-2 to TRBJ1-2; no definite D call. Trimming took off 5 bases at V and 4 bases at J, with 14 bases between the two ends. Per germline, CDR1 SGHTA and CDR2 FQGNSA. CDR3 length: 14 residues. DNA for the CDR3: TGTGCCAGCAGCCCCCTCGTGTCGTCCTATGGCTACACCTTC. It codes for CASSPLVSSYGYTF. The full variable domain, in which reference TRBV7-2 and TRBJ1-2 provide the parts outside the CDR3, is GAGVSQSPSNKVTEKGKDVELRCDPISGHTALYWYRQSLGQGLEFLIYFQGNSAPDKSGLPSDRFSAERTGGSVSTLTIQRTQQEDSAVYLCASSPLVSSYGYTFGSGTRLTVV.

This clone appeared once. This chain connects TRBV12-3 or TRBV12-4 to TRBJ1-1; D uncertain. CDR3 size: 12 residues. V was trimmed by 3 bases and J by 8 bases, leaving 10 bases between them. The CDR3 loop is CASSFSSREAFF. The CDR3 region has the DNA TGTGCCAGCAGTTTCAGTTCGCGAGAAGCTTTCTTT.

The rearrangement links TRBV12-3 or TRBV12-4 to TRBJ2-7, with D uncertain. This CDR3 spans 13 amino acids. Trimming took 3 bases from V and 4 from J, leaving 10 bases between them. CDR3 in DNA: TGTGCCAGCAGTTTCGGGCAGCTGTACGAGCAGTACTTC. This codes for CASSFGQLYEQYF.

Comments on this clone: The junction differs from germline at one of its ends, possibly a read error. The V gene is TRBV6-4, the J gene TRBJ2-6, with D hard to call. The CDR3 extends over 13 amino acids. Germline V CDR1 and CDR2: MRHNA, SNTAGT. The CDR3 nucleotides are TGTGCCAGCAGGGACTCTGGGGCCAACGTCCTGACTTTC. It encodes CASRDSGANVLTF.

J is TRBJ1-1 and V is TRBV29-1; D call uncertain. Trimming left V 5 bases short and J 0 bases short, with 10 bases between. CDR1 SQVTM and CDR2 ANQGSEA come from the germline V gene. CDR3 length: 13 residues. As DNA, the CDR3 is TGCAGCGTTTCGACATCCATGAACACTGAAGCTTTCTTT. Its protein product is CSVSTSMNTEAFF.

V is TRBV6-6 and J is TRBJ2-5; 11 bases align to TRBD2. J was trimmed by 4 bases and V by 4 bases; bases with no gene match: 5. CDR3 length: 15 residues. Germline CDR1 is MNHNY and CDR2 is SVGAGI (reference sequence). The CDR3 DNA reads TGTGCCAGCAGTTTTAGCGGGAGGGGCGGAGAGACCCAGTACTTC. Translating gives CASSFSGRGGETQYF.

J is TRBJ1-1 and V is TRBV3-1 (or the pseudogene TRBV3-2); D unclear. The CDR3 totals 14 residues. CDR1 is LGHDT and CDR2 is YNNKEL in the germline V gene (reference sequence). Trimming shortened V by 3 bases and J by 5 bases, and 13 bases separated the two germline ends. CDR3 sequence reads: CASSHRTFGTEAFF. The CDR3 region has the DNA TGTGCCAGCAGCCATAGAACATTCGGGACTGAAGCTTTCTTT.

Remarks on this clone: The same CDR3 can be traced to other DNA sequences in this sample. This rearrangement joins TRBV28 to TRBJ2-7; D may be TRBD2 (6 bases). V lost 2 bases and J 7 bases, leaving 6 bases between the germline ends. The CDR3 runs 11 residues. CDR1 is MDHEN, CDR2 SYDVKM, per germline. The CDR3, as DNA: TGTGCCAGCAGTTTAGGGGGGGAGCAGTACTTC. As protein: CASSLGGEQYF.

The chain combines TRBV29-1 with TRBJ1-2; TRBD1 agrees at 9 bases. Germline CDR1 and CDR2: SQVTM and ANQGSEA. The CDR3 extends over 14 amino acids. With V trimmed by 4 bases and J by 2 bases, 5 bases remained unmatched. CDR3 loop: CSVAPGTGNYGYTF. The CDR3 DNA reads TGCAGCGTTGCCCCAGGGACAGGGAACTATGGCTACACCTTC.

V and J are TRBV11-2 and TRBJ2-1; D may be TRBD2 (5 bases). From germline, CDR1 is SGHAT and CDR2 FQNNGV. The CDR3 contains 15 residues. V lost 4 bases and J lost 5, with 15 bases in between. The CDR3 is CASSWRPGGHNEQFF. The CDR3 DNA follows: TGTGCCAGCAGCTGGAGGCCTGGCGGACACAATGAGCAGTTCTTC.

The rearrangement links TRBV28 to TRBJ2-1; D is unresolved. The CDR3 spans 16 residues. Germline values: CDR1 MDHEN, CDR2 SYDVKM. Trimming took 5 bases from V and 2 from J, leaving 16 bases between them. The CDR3 protein is CASSPRTHSPYNEQFF. The CDR3 DNA reads TGTGCCAGCAGTCCGAGGACCCATAGCCCCTACAATGAGCAGTTCTTC.

This rearrangement joins TRBV6-6 to TRBJ2-5, with D unclear. V was cut by 5 bases and J by 7 bases, with 8 bases left in between. CDR1 is MNHNY and CDR2 is SVGAGI in the germline V gene (reference sequence). This CDR3 region has 11 residues. CDR3 bases: TGTGCCAGCAGTCCGTCCAGGACCCAGTACTTC. It is translated as CASSPSRTQYF.